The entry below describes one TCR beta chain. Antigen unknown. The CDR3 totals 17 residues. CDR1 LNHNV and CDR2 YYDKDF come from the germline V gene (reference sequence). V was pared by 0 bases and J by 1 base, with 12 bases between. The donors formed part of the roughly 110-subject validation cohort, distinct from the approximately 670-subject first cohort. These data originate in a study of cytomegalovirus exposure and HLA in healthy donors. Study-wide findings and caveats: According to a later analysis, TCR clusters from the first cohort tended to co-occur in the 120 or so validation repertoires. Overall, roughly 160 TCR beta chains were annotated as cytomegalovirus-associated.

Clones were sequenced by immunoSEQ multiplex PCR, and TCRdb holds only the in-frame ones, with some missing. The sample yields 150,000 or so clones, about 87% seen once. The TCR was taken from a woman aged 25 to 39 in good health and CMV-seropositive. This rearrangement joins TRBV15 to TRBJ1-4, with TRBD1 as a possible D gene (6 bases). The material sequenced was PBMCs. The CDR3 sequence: CATSRDPLGGTNEKLFF. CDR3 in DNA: TGTGCCACCAGCAGAGATCCCCTAGGGGGAACTAATGAAAAACTGTTTTTT.